The entry below gives a single T cell receptor (beta chain) sequence along with its context. Its antigen remains unknown. The sample contains more than one DNA sequence encoding this CDR3. This CDR3 spans 13 amino acids. Per germline, CDR1 SGHRS and CDR2 YFSETQ. The V gene lost 2 bases and the J gene lost 0 bases, with 5 bases spanning the gap. The sample originates from a study of a mutant IDH1 vaccine in newly diagnosed glioma. Study at large: Vaccination began 4-6 weeks post radiotherapy alone, or with temozolomide cycles. V12 took place at week 35, and V13 at week 47. Before enrollment, the patients had been treated with radiotherapy alone, temozolomide alone, or both together. Most of them had received both.

The data were produced by immunoSEQ multiplex PCR, yet TCRdb's version contains in-frame clones alone and is incomplete. The sample gives roughly 34,000 clones, 75% to 95% of which show up once; 4.5% to 5.5% is in the top ten. Time point defined: week 47, end of study. Each dose of the vaccine consisted of 300 ug of mutant IDH1 20-mer peptide, with topical imiquimod. Eight vaccinations were given in weeks 1, 3, 5, 7, 11, 15, 19 and 23. The clonotype was recovered from a woman between 40 and 55 years old with glioma. This specimen was PBMCs, taken from a glioma patient whose treatment included an IDH1 peptide vaccine. The chain recombines TRBV5-1 with TRBJ1-1; no reliable D call. Written as DNA, the CDR3 is TGCGCCAGCAGCTTAGGGATGAACACTGAAGCTTTCTTT. This sequence encodes CASSLGMNTEAFF. Together with reference TRBV5-1 and TRBJ1-1, the CDR3 gives the full variable domain: KAGVTQTPRYLIKTRGQQVTLSCSPISGHRSVSWYQQTPGQGLQFLFEYFSETQRNKGNFPGRFSGRQFSNSRSEMNVSTLELGDSALYLCASSLGMNTEAFFGQGTRLTVV.